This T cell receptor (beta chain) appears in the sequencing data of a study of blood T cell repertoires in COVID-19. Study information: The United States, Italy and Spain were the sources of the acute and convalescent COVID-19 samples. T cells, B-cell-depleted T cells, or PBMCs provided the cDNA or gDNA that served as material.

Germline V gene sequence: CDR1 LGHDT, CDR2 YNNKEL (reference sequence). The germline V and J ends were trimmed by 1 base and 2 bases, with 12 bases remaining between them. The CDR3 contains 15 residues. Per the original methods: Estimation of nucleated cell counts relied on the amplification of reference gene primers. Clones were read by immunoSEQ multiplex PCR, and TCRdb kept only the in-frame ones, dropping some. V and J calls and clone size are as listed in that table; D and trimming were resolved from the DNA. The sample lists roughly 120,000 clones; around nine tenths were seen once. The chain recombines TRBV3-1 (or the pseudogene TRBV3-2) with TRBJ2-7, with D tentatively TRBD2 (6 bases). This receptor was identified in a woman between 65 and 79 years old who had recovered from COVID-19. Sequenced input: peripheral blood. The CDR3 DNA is TGTGCCAGCAGCCAAGGGCCCGGGACTGCCTACGAGCAGTACTTC. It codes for CASSQGPGTAYEQYF.